The clone carrying this TCR beta chain was picked up a small number of times. Its antigen is still unknown. Via MiXCR, TCRdb re-called the RT-PCR reads, giving one row per CDR3 protein. Counted here are fewer than 250,000 distinct CDR3 sequences, approximately 15% occurring once; the ten biggest clones make up roughly 25%. This specimen belongs to a study of response to subunit inactivated influenza vaccine. V was pared by 5 bases and J by 3 bases, with 17 bases between. Per the germline V gene, CDR1 is MNHEY and CDR2 is SMNVEV (reference sequence). The CDR3 loop spans 15 amino acids. Study conclusions and caveats: A suggestion made by the authors is that each seasonal influenza vaccination recruits few new T cells.

This sample comprised CD8+ T cells sorted from PBMCs, obtained about 5 days after vaccination. The gene calls are TRBV27 and TRBJ2-7; the D is unclear. The sequence came from a middle-aged man who received an inactivated influenza vaccine. CDR3 region: CASSPTPGRYYEQYF. In DNA, the CDR3 is TGTGCCAGCAGTCCGACCCCAGGACGGTACTACGAGCAGTACTTC.